Each of the 17 T cell receptor beta chains below was sequenced from the same sample in a study of cytomegalovirus exposure and HLA in healthy donors (dated by TCRdb to about 2017). The library was made by the immunoSEQ multiplex PCR assay. A mixture of 60 forward primers for TCR Vbeta segments and 13 reverse primers for TCR Jbeta segments was used in the multiplex PCR. Imported from immuneACCESS, the table was reduced by TCRdb to in-frame sequences with V and J called. These copies leave out some clones; in studies compared against another copy, an unresolved V gene accounts for under half, and the cause of the remainder is not known. The sample's table lists a count of about 54,000 clones. 6.5% to 8% of the sample comes from the top ten. Material for sequencing was PBMCs. The receptors stem from a woman aged 40 to 55 in good health and CMV-seronegative.

V and J are TRBV19 and TRBJ1-1, with 10 bases matching TRBD1. The germline V gene has CDR1 LNHDA and CDR2 SQIVND (reference sequence). This CDR3 spans 15 amino acids. Trimming removed 6 bases from V and 5 bases from J; junction bases left unmatched: 9. The CDR3 DNA follows: TGTGCCAGTAGCCCCGAGGACAGGGGGGATACTGAAGCTTTCTTT. Translation gives CASSPEDRGDTEAFF.

The rearrangement links TRBV6-6 to TRBJ1-2, with D perhaps matching TRBD1 (6 bases). Germline V gives CDR1 MNHNY, CDR2 SVGAGI (reference sequence). V was shortened by 6 bases and J by 4 bases, with 15 bases between the two germline ends. The CDR3 runs to 14 residues. The CDR3 loop reads CASSARGYSYGYTF. In nucleotides, the CDR3 is TGTGCCAGCAGCGCCAGGGGATATAGCTATGGCTACACCTTC.

The chain combines TRBV10-3 with TRBJ1-6; D ambiguous. The V end lost 6 bases, the J end lost 5 bases, and 14 bases lay between the germline ends. The CDR3 is made up of 15 amino acids. Per the germline V gene, CDR1 is ENHRY and CDR2 is SYGVKD. The CDR3 bases are TGTGCCATCAGGGGAGCCGGGTTAAATAATTCACCCCTCCACTTT. Translation gives CAIRGAGLNNSPLHF.

Note on this clone: One end of the junction does not line up with germline, which may come from a read error. J is TRBJ2-5 and V is TRBV5-1; D possibly corresponds to TRBD1 (6 bases). The CDR3 runs 14 residues. Germline V lookup: CDR1 SGHRS, CDR2 YFSETQ. The CDR3 loop reads CASSERTDQENQYF. CDR3 sequence (DNA): TGCGCCAGCAGCGAGAGGACAGATCAAGAGAACCAGTACTTC. The full variable domain, rest sourced from reference TRBV5-1 and TRBJ2-5, is KAGVTQTPRYLIKTRGQQVTLSCSPISGHRSVSWYQQTPGQGLQFLFEYFSETQRNKGNFPGRFSGRQFSNSRSEMNVSTLELGDSALYLCASSERTDQENQYFGPGTRLLVL.

J is TRBJ1-1 and V is TRBV6-5, with a weak D call TRBD1 (6 bases). Trimming took 7 bases from V and 0 from J, leaving 15 bases between them. The CDR3 runs to 15 residues. The germline gives CDR1 MNHEY, CDR2 SVGAGI. CDR3 residues: CASMTGVPMNTEAFF. The CDR3 nucleotides read TGTGCCAGCATGACAGGTGTCCCTATGAACACTGAAGCTTTCTTT.

The V call is TRBV7-2, the J call TRBJ2-7; TRBD2 might be the D (6 bases). The CDR3 is 14 residues long. The V end lost 4 bases, the J end lost 2 bases, and 12 bases lay between the germline ends. CDR1 and CDR2 (germline): SGHTA, FQGNSA. The CDR3 bases are TGTGCCAGCAGCTCCCGGGACTCCCCCTACGAGCAGTACTTC. It yields the protein CASSSRDSPYEQYF.

The gene calls are TRBV5-1 and TRBJ2-5; TRBD1 aligns across 8 bases. With V trimmed by 4 bases and J by 4 bases, 9 bases remained unmatched. The CDR3 is made up of 15 amino acids. CDR1 SGHRS and CDR2 YFSETQ come from the germline V gene. CDR3 DNA: TGCGCCAGCAGCACAAGATCAGGGGGCGGAGAGACCCAGTACTTC. Amino acids: CASSTRSGGGETQYF.

The rearrangement uses TRBV25-1 and TRBJ2-5; 14 bases align to TRBD2. The CDR3 runs 15 residues. The V and J ends lost 6 bases and 5 bases, in that order; junction bases with no gene match: 5. CDR1 is MGHDK and CDR2 is SYGVNS in the germline V gene. The CDR3 region is CASRTSGRAGETQYF. CDR3 DNA: TGTGCCAGCAGGACTAGCGGGAGGGCCGGGGAGACCCAGTACTTC.

The chain couples TRBV30 to TRBJ1-6, with 7 bases identical to TRBD1. V shed 1 base, J shed 7 bases, and the junction held 4 bases outside the gene matches. This CDR3 is 14 amino acids long. Germline V gene lookup returns CDR1 GTSNPN and CDR2 SVGIG (reference sequence). Written as DNA, the CDR3 is TGTGCCTGGAGTGAGGGGGCGCAGAATTCACCCCTCCACTTT. The encoded protein is CAWSEGAQNSPLHF. Full variable domain (missing parts from reference TRBV30 and TRBJ1-6): SQTIHQWPATLVQPVGSPLSLECTVEGTSNPNLYWYRQAAGRGLQLLFYSVGIGQISSEVPQNLSASRPQDRQFILSSKKLLLSDSGFYLCAWSEGAQNSPLHFGNGTRLTVT.

This chain joins TRBV30 and TRBJ1-1, with a tentative D call TRBD1 (6 bases). This CDR3 spans 13 amino acids. V was cut by 5 bases and J by 7 bases, with 17 bases left in between. CDR1 GTSNPN and CDR2 SVGIG come from the germline V gene (reference sequence). For the CDR3, the DNA is TGTGCCTGGGGCCCTCCAGGGGTCGGTGAAGCTTTCTTT. Translating it yields CAWGPPGVGEAFF.

The V and J genes are TRBV5-1 and TRBJ1-2, with 7 bases matching TRBD1. V was clipped by 2 bases and J by 5 bases; unmatched bases: 9. Looked up from germline, CDR1 is SGHRS and CDR2 is YFSETQ. CDR3 length: 15 amino acids. CDR3 sequence: CASSLRQGEGYGYTF. CDR3 DNA: TGCGCCAGCAGCTTAAGACAGGGAGAAGGGTATGGCTACACCTTC. Using reference TRBV5-1 and TRBJ1-2 for the parts outside the CDR3, the full variable domain is KAGVTQTPRYLIKTRGQQVTLSCSPISGHRSVSWYQQTPGQGLQFLFEYFSETQRNKGNFPGRFSGRQFSNSRSEMNVSTLELGDSALYLCASSLRQGEGYGYTFGSGTRLTVV.

The gene calls are TRBV6-5 and TRBJ1-5; the match to TRBD1 covers 9 bases. The CDR3 spans 15 residues. The trim removed 6 bases at V and 0 bases at J, leaving 3 bases unmatched. Germline lookup yields CDR1 MNHEY and CDR2 SVGAGI. CDR3 region: CASRGDRDSNQPQHF. The CDR3 nucleotides are TGTGCCAGCAGAGGGGACAGGGATAGCAATCAGCCCCAGCATTTT.

The V call is TRBV30, the J call TRBJ1-3; possible D gene TRBD1, 6 bases. CDR3 length: 14 residues. CDR1 is GTSNPN and CDR2 is SVGIG in the germline V gene (reference sequence). Trimming stripped 4 bases from V and 4 bases from J, with 14 bases between. The CDR3 spells CAWKLGAGGNTIYF. The DNA for the CDR3 is TGTGCCTGGAAGCTGGGGGCCGGGGGAAACACCATATATTTT.

This rearrangement joins TRBV18 to TRBJ2-7; 9 nucleotides agree with TRBD1. The trim removed 3 bases at V and 0 bases at J, leaving 6 bases unmatched. The CDR3 sequence is 16 residues long. The V gene's germline CDR1 is KGHSH and CDR2 LQKENI. The CDR3 DNA is TGTGCCAGCTCACCCGACAGGGGGGACTCCTCCTACGAGCAGTACTTC. As protein: CASSPDRGDSSYEQYF.

With respect to this clone: The same CDR3 arises from other DNA sequences in this sample as well. This chain joins TRBV7-6 and TRBJ1-6; D possibly corresponds to TRBD1 (6 bases). The length of the CDR3 is 16 residues. Germline lookup yields CDR1 SGHVS and CDR2 FNYEAQ. Deletions cut 2 bases from V and 5 bases from J, with 13 bases between. The CDR3 reads CASSLNTGINNSPLHF. The CDR3 DNA follows: TGTGCCAGCAGCTTAAATACAGGGATCAATAATTCACCCCTCCACTTT.

As regards this clone: Other DNA sequences in this specimen translate into the identical CDR3. The rearrangement joins TRBV18 to TRBJ1-2; D gene ambiguous. CDR3 size: 13 residues. V lost 3 bases and J 3 bases, leaving 8 bases between the germline ends. Germline assignment: CDR1 KGHSH and CDR2 LQKENI. The CDR3 sequence: CASSPDTDYGYTF. The CDR3 coding sequence is TGTGCCAGCTCACCCGACACGGACTATGGCTACACCTTC.

V gene TRBV10-3 combines with J gene TRBJ2-2; TRBD2 matches at 7 bases. V lost 0 bases to trimming and J lost 6 bases; unmatched junction nucleotides: 10. The CDR3 is 17 residues long. Per the germline V gene, CDR1 is ENHRY and CDR2 is SYGVKD. The CDR3, as DNA: TGTGCCATCAGTGAGTCTGGTGGACTAGTAGCTCCCGGGGAGCTGTTTTTT. It codes for CAISESGGLVAPGELFF.